This T cell receptor beta chain was sequenced for a study of cytomegalovirus exposure and HLA in healthy donors. Produced via immunoSEQ multiplex PCR; TCRdb's table is partial and in-frame only. The sample carries under 400,000 clones, 70% to 90% recorded once. V was shortened by 3 bases and J by 5 bases, with 14 bases between the two germline ends. The CDR3 has 15 amino acids. Germline V gene data show CDR1 as SGDLS and CDR2 as YYNGEE. Material for sequencing was PBMCs. The chain uses TRBV9 and TRBJ1-4; no firm D call. The TCR was taken from a man between 25 and 39 years old in good health and CMV-seronegative. The chain's CDR3 is CASSATAGMNEKLFF. The CDR3 DNA is TGTGCCAGCAGCGCGACTGCCGGGATGAATGAAAAACTGTTTTTT.